This T cell receptor (beta chain) is drawn from a study of T-cell reconstitution after alpha-beta-depleted transplantation in children listed by TCRdb under 2016. Some background on the complete study: Using TCR repertoire profiling, the study followed T-cell immune reconstitution in a quantitative way in children after TCRalphabeta/CD19-depleted allogeneic hematopoietic cell transplantation.

The sample's treatment or condition label, decoded: allogeneic hematopoietic cell transplantation with graft depleted of TCRalphabeta T cells and CD19 B cells. The children who served as transplant recipients had been given grafts of TCRalphabeta/CD19-depleted allogeneic hematopoietic cells. This clonotype was seen repeatedly, ten times or more. This receptor's antigen is unknown. One base away there is no much larger clone; base qualities are not given. The germline V gene yields MGHRA for CDR1 and YSYEKL for CDR2. The germline ends are 5 bases apart after V is trimmed by 0 bases and J by 0 bases. The CDR3 covers 14 residues, taking in both the cysteine and the phenylalanine. This entry keeps only the CDR3 DNA: 42 bases, framed from base 1. Overall study outcomes, separate from this receptor: In some patients, the high TCRbeta diversity seen at day 60 was put down to recipient T cells and intrathymic progenitors that had survived conditioning. Apparently early alphabetaT-cell count recovery about two months after transplant reportedly relied on only several hundred rapidly expanded clones derived from non-depleted graft cells. The frequencies of hyperexpanded clones fell over the following months, and after one year, T-cell counts and TCRbeta diversity were mostly attributed to newly produced T cells.

Libraries were constructed by PCR. TCRdb shows the sequencer as Illumina HiSeq 2500. TCR libraries were prepared with molecular barcoding, using unique molecular identifiers to normalize TCRbeta repertoire quantification. TCRdb itself trimmed the public reads at Q25 with fastp, ran MiXCR and retained productive beta chains. For every CDR3 protein sequence, its rows merge into one entry that carries the most common genes and DNA. This sample lists fewer than 700,000 distinct CDR3 sequences; 10% to 15% were detected once. The ten most abundant clones make up about 2% of the sample. This clonotype was obtained from a male patient aged 5 to 17 who had a stem cell transplant for acute myeloid leukemia, so the T cells may come from the graft donor. This chain is built from TRBV4-1 and TRBJ1-2; the D gene is not confidently resolved. This material consisted of PBMCs, mostly from graft donor cells, taken 360 days after TCRalphabeta/CD19-depleted stem cell transplant. The CDR3 region reads CASSQDPANYGYTF. The sequenced DNA is TGCGCCAGCAGCCAAGATCCGGCTAACTATGGCTACACCTTC.